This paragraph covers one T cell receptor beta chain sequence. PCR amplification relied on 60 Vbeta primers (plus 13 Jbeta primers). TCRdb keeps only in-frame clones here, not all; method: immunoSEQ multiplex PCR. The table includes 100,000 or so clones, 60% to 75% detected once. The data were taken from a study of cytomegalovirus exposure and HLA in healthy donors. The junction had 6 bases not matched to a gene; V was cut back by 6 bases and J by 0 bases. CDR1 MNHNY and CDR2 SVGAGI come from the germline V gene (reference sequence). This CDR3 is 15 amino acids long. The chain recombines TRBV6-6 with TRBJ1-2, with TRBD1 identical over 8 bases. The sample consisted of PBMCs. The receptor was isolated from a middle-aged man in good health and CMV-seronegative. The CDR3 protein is CASRETTGANYGYTF. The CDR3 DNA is TGTGCCAGCAGAGAAACGACAGGGGCTAACTATGGCTACACCTTC.